The 30 T cell receptor beta chains reported below all come from one sample, sequenced in a study of blood T cell repertoires in COVID-19. TCRdb's table, derived via immunoSEQ multiplex PCR, lists solely in-frame clones and lacks some. Altogether hundreds of thousands of clones are present, 80% being singletons, with the ten largest covering about 4.5%. What was sequenced was PBMCs or T cells enriched from blood (not recorded which). These TCRs come from a man under 40 with acute COVID-19.

V and J are TRBV4-1 and TRBJ1-1; D is unclear. V gave up 4 bases and J gave up 0 bases, with 15 bases separating them. Germline CDR1 reads MGHRA; CDR2 reads YSYEKL. The CDR3 is 16 residues long. This CDR3 reads CASSLPVISLNTEAFF. The CDR3 region has the DNA TGCGCCAGCAGCCTCCCCGTGATCAGTCTGAACACTGAAGCTTTCTTT.

The genes are TRBV18 and TRBJ2-2, with D possibly matching TRBD2 (6 bases). The ends were cut back, 3 bases at V and 7 bases at J, with 9 bases in the middle. The CDR3 is 13 residues long. From germline, CDR1 is KGHSH and CDR2 LQKENI. CDR3 sequence reads: CASSPQGGGELFF. CDR3 nucleotide sequence: TGTGCCAGCTCACCGCAGGGAGGCGGGGAGCTGTTTTTT. The complete variable domain, with remaining parts taken from reference TRBV18 and TRBJ2-2, reads NAGVMQNPRHLVRRRGQEARLRCSPMKGHSHVYWYRQLPEEGLKFMVYLQKENIIDESGMPKERFSAEFPKEGPSILRIQQVVRGDSAAYFCASSPQGGGELFFGEGSRLTVL.

The CDR3, as DNA: TGTGCCAGCAGCTCGCCCCCCACGGGCGGGGGTTTCCGCGAGCAGTACTTC. Translated: CASSSPPTGGGFREQYF. This sequence joins TRBV7-6 and TRBJ2-7, with 7 bases that match TRBD2. CDR3 length: 17 amino acids. The germline gives CDR1 SGHVS, CDR2 FNYEAQ. Trimming cost V 4 bases and J 6 bases; bases outside gene matches: 18.

The table lists this clone with a count of one. The V gene is TRBV7-9, the J gene TRBJ2-7, with 8 bases that match TRBD2. The CDR3 loop spans 12 amino acids. The V gene's germline CDR1 is SEHNR and CDR2 FQNEAQ (reference sequence). With V trimmed by 11 bases and J by 0 bases, 3 bases remained unmatched. The CDR3 DNA reads TGTGCCGCGGGGGGTTACTCCTACGAGCAGTACTTC. It specifies CAAGGYSYEQYF.

The J gene is TRBJ2-4, the V gene TRBV2; 10 bases line up with TRBD2. V shed 5 bases and J 3 bases; nucleotides not matched to a gene: 10. Germline V lookup: CDR1 SNHLY, CDR2 FYNNEI. The CDR3 is 17 amino acids. CDR3 coding DNA: TGTGCCAGCAGTTTCGAACTAGCGGGGAAAGTCAAAAACATTCAGTACTTC. Protein: CASSFELAGKVKNIQYF.

The chain couples TRBV5-1 to TRBJ1-3, with D tentatively TRBD1 (5 bases). The V gene's germline CDR1 is SGHRS and CDR2 YFSETQ. The ends were cut back, 0 bases at V and 4 bases at J, with 8 bases in the middle. This CDR3 region has 14 residues. The CDR3 nucleotides are TGCGCCAGCAGCTTGGAGGGGTCCGGAAACACCATATATTTT. This sequence encodes CASSLEGSGNTIYF. The whole variable domain, filled in from reference TRBV5-1 and TRBJ1-3, reads KAGVTQTPRYLIKTRGQQVTLSCSPISGHRSVSWYQQTPGQGLQFLFEYFSETQRNKGNFPGRFSGRQFSNSRSEMNVSTLELGDSALYLCASSLEGSGNTIYFGEGSWLTVV.

The chain combines TRBV11-2 with TRBJ1-1, with 8 bases fitting TRBD1. Trimming cost V 4 bases and J 7 bases; bases outside gene matches: 8. This CDR3 contains 14 residues. The germline CDR1 and CDR2 sequences are SGHAT and FQNNGV. CDR3 residues: CASSSQGAQVEAFF. Here the CDR3 DNA reads TGTGCCAGCAGCTCCCAGGGGGCGCAGGTTGAAGCTTTCTTT.

The chain recombines TRBV7-3 with TRBJ2-1, with 7 positions matching TRBD2. V shed 5 bases, J shed 5 bases, and the junction held 9 bases outside the gene matches. CDR3 length: 15 residues. Per germline, CDR1 SGHTA and CDR2 FQGTGA. CDR3 nucleotide sequence: TGTGCCAGCAGCACCCAAGCGGGGATGGACAATGAGCAGTTCTTC. Residues: CASSTQAGMDNEQFF.

V gene TRBV6-4 combines with J gene TRBJ1-6, with D unclear. From germline, CDR1 is MRHNA and CDR2 SNTAGT. Trimming took off 3 bases at V and 9 bases at J, with 12 bases between the two ends. The CDR3 runs 14 residues. Here the CDR3 reads CASSDGNRGSPLHF. CDR3 DNA: TGTGCCAGCAGTGATGGTAATAGAGGTTCACCCCTCCACTTT.

The CDR3 DNA reads as TGTGCCAGCAGCCTAACAGGCCGTGGCTACACCTTC. Translated, it gives CASSLTGRGYTF. This chain connects TRBV11-2 to TRBJ1-2; tentatively, D is TRBD1 (5 bases). Per the germline V gene, CDR1 is SGHAT and CDR2 is FQNNGV. V was trimmed by 5 bases and J by 7 bases, leaving 11 bases between them. The CDR3 extends over 12 amino acids.

This chain connects TRBV6-5 to TRBJ1-1, with a tentative D call TRBD1 (5 bases). The germline V and J ends were trimmed by 5 bases and 4 bases, with 11 bases remaining between them. CDR1 and CDR2 from the germline V gene are MNHEY and SVGAGI. CDR3 length: 13 residues. CDR3 nucleotide sequence: TGTGCCAGCAGTACCGGGGGTGGCACTGAAGCTTTCTTT. The encoded protein is CASSTGGGTEAFF.

This chain uses TRBV18 with TRBJ1-6; 8 bases line up with TRBD1. V lost 6 bases and J lost 5; bases outside the gene matches: 6. Germline assignment: CDR1 KGHSH and CDR2 LQKENI. The CDR3 contains 15 residues. CDR3 sequence: CASSGQGLNNSPLHF. CDR3 DNA sequence: TGTGCCAGCTCCGGACAGGGCCTTAATAATTCACCCCTCCACTTT.

The sample holds a few counts of this clone. V usage is TRBV3-1 (or the pseudogene TRBV3-2) and J usage is TRBJ1-2; 8 bases agree with TRBD1. J was trimmed by 7 bases and V by 0 bases; bases with no gene match: 4. The CDR3 totals 14 residues. CDR1 LGHDT and CDR2 YNNKEL come from the germline V gene (reference sequence). DNA of the CDR3: TGTGCCAGCAGCCAAGAGGACAGGGACGGTGGCTACACCTTC. Amino acids: CASSQEDRDGGYTF.

The sample holds one count of this clone. This chain connects TRBV27 to TRBJ2-7; D not certain. Germline CDR1 is MNHEY and CDR2 is SMNVEV (reference sequence). This CDR3 contains 15 residues. The V end was cut by 0 bases, the J end by 5 bases, with 14 bases between. CDR3 in DNA: TGTGCCAGCAGTTTATCTACCGACAATATCGACGAGCAGTACTTC. The encoded protein is CASSLSTDNIDEQYF.

This chain joins TRBV27 and TRBJ2-7, with D tentatively TRBD2 (5 bases). The length of the CDR3 is 16 residues. V lost 3 bases, J lost 2 bases, and 17 bases lay in between. Germline V CDR1 and CDR2: MNHEY, SMNVEV (reference sequence). The CDR3 protein is CASSLKTGIQPYEQYF. DNA of the CDR3: TGTGCCAGCAGTTTGAAGACCGGGATCCAACCCTACGAGCAGTACTTC.

V gene TRBV6-5 combines with J gene TRBJ1-6; D is perhaps TRBD1 (5 bases). This CDR3 region has 14 residues. The germline V gene encodes CDR1 MNHEY and CDR2 SVGAGI. The germline V and J ends were trimmed by 4 bases and 6 bases, with 10 bases remaining between them. This chain's CDR3 is CASSSGNVNSPLHF. Here the CDR3 DNA reads TGTGCCAGCAGTTCAGGGAATGTTAATTCACCCCTCCACTTT.

This chain uses TRBV11-2 with TRBJ2-3; 10 bases agree with TRBD1. The germline gives CDR1 SGHAT, CDR2 FQNNGV. Trimming at V came to 2 bases and at J to 5 bases, leaving 7 bases not matched to a gene. The CDR3 runs to 16 residues. The CDR3 DNA is TGTGCCAGCAGCTTAAGGACAGGGGGAGATGGAGATACGCAGTATTTT. It encodes CASSLRTGGDGDTQYF. Supplemented by reference TRBV11-2 and TRBJ2-3, the full variable domain reads EAGVAQSPRYKIIEKRQSVAFWCNPISGHATLYWYQQILGQGPKLLIQFQNNGVVDDSQLPKDRFSAERLKGVDSTLKIQPAKLEDSAVYLCASSLRTGGDGDTQYFGPGTRLTVL.

There are a few counts of this clone. V gene TRBV4-2 combines with J gene TRBJ2-2; maybe TRBD1 (5 bases). Germline assignment: CDR1 LGHNA and CDR2 YNFKEQ. Trimming left V 0 bases short and J 6 bases short, with 11 bases between. The CDR3 is made up of 15 amino acids. This chain's CDR3 is CASSQDEGVPGELFF. CDR3 sequence (DNA): TGTGCCAGCAGCCAAGATGAAGGGGTCCCCGGGGAGCTGTTTTTT.

This chain connects TRBV20-1 to TRBJ2-5; 12 bases line up with TRBD2. The CDR3 is 17 residues long. CDR1 is DFQATT, CDR2 SNEGSKA, per germline (reference sequence). Trimming at V came to 3 bases and at J to 1 base, leaving 9 bases not matched to a gene. DNA for the CDR3: TGCAGTGCTAGTGCTAGCGGGGGGGGATCTGGCCAAGAGACCCAGTACTTC. Its protein product is CSASASGGGSGQETQYF.

The chain is built from TRBV5-6 and TRBJ2-3; 10 bases are shared with TRBD1. J lost 6 bases, V lost 4 bases, and 8 bases had no gene match. The CDR3 length is 15 residues. Germline CDR1 and CDR2: SGHDT and YYEEEE. The DNA of the CDR3 is TGTGCCAGCAGCGAAGACAGGGGGCCGGGGGATACGCAGTATTTT. This sequence encodes CASSEDRGPGDTQYF.

This clone was observed once. The V call is TRBV4-1, the J call TRBJ1-2; perhaps TRBD1 as D (5 bases). From germline, CDR1 is MGHRA and CDR2 YSYEKL. V was shortened by 3 bases and J by 6 bases, with 17 bases between the two germline ends. The CDR3 is 15 residues long. The CDR3 is CASSQTAPSRDGYTF. Here the CDR3 DNA reads TGCGCCAGCAGCCAGACAGCCCCATCCCGGGATGGCTACACCTTC.

This clone showed up just a few times. This sequence joins TRBV2 and TRBJ1-6; perhaps TRBD1 as D (5 bases). This CDR3 spans 13 amino acids. Germline V gives CDR1 SNHLY, CDR2 FYNNEI. Trimming removed 3 bases at V and 5 bases at J, with 5 bases between. The chain's CDR3 is CASSETDNSPLHF. The CDR3 DNA sequence: TGTGCCAGCAGTGAGACAGATAATTCACCCCTCCACTTT.

In its sample, this clone was seen once. The chain carries TRBV5-1 and TRBJ2-3, with TRBD2 matching over 8 bases. The length of the CDR3 is 16 residues. CDR1 SGHRS and CDR2 YFSETQ come from the germline V gene. V shed 5 bases and J 0 bases; nucleotides not matched to a gene: 8. CDR3 nucleotide sequence: TGCGCCAGCAGAGAAGAACTAGCGGATAGCACAGATACGCAGTATTTT. Its protein product is CASREELADSTDTQYF. Full variable domain (rest looked up from reference TRBV5-1 and TRBJ2-3): KAGVTQTPRYLIKTRGQQVTLSCSPISGHRSVSWYQQTPGQGLQFLFEYFSETQRNKGNFPGRFSGRQFSNSRSEMNVSTLELGDSALYLCASREELADSTDTQYFGPGTRLTVL.

V is TRBV6-4 and J is TRBJ1-1; D unresolved. Looked up from germline, CDR1 is MRHNA and CDR2 is SNTAGT. This CDR3 region has 13 residues. V shed 4 bases and J shed 4 bases, with 10 bases lying between them. Here the CDR3 DNA reads TGTGCCAGCAGTGGGGGAGGTGGCACTGAAGCTTTCTTT. Its translation: CASSGGGGTEAFF.

The chain carries TRBV24-1 and TRBJ1-2; TRBD1 matches 8 bases. With 7 bases clipped from V and 4 bases from J, the junction kept 7 bases outside the gene matches. The CDR3 covers 14 residues. Germline CDR1 KGHDR, CDR2 SFDVKD. The CDR3 DNA reads as TGTGCCACCAGCGACAGGGGACTTTCCTATGGCTACACCTTC. Translating gives CATSDRGLSYGYTF.

The chain joins TRBV12-5 to TRBJ1-6; 12 bases are shared with TRBD1. V gave up 5 bases and J gave up 10 bases; unmatched junction bases: 9. CDR3 length equals 16 residues. CDR1 and CDR2 from the germline V gene are LGHNT and FRNRAP. The CDR3 is CASGGVPGQGASPLHF. DNA for the CDR3: TGTGCTAGTGGTGGGGTCCCGGGACAGGGGGCCTCACCCCTCCACTTT.

This clone has only a few counts. The rearrangement joins TRBV29-1 to TRBJ2-7; 7 positions match TRBD1. The CDR3 extends over 13 amino acids. Germline CDR1 and CDR2: SQVTM and ANQGSEA. The V and J ends lost 6 bases and 3 bases, in that order; junction bases with no gene match: 8. CDR3 in DNA: TGCAGCGTGGTCACGGGACAGTACTACGAGCAGTACTTC. Its translation: CSVVTGQYYEQYF.

The CDR3 region has the DNA TGTGCCAGCAGCGTACAGGGTTTCCAAGAGACCCAGTACTTC. As protein: CASSVQGFQETQYF. This chain connects TRBV7-9 to TRBJ2-5; possible D gene TRBD1, 6 bases. The CDR3 sequence is 14 residues long. With 5 bases removed from V and 1 base from J, the gap between germline ends came to 11 bases. CDR1 is SEHNR, CDR2 FQNEAQ, per germline (reference sequence). The entire variable domain, with the rest obtained from reference TRBV7-9 and TRBJ2-5, is as follows: DTGVSQNPRHKITKRGQNVTFRCDPISEHNRLYWYRQTLGQGPEFLTYFQNEAQLEKSRLLSDRFSAERPKGSFSTLEIQRTEQGDSAMYLCASSVQGFQETQYFGPGTRLLVL.

The chain links TRBV6-5 to TRBJ1-6; TRBD1 matches 7 bases. J lost 8 bases, V lost 6 bases, and 7 bases had no gene match. The CDR3 has 14 residues. CDR1 is MNHEY and CDR2 is SVGAGI in the germline V gene. The DNA of the CDR3 is TGTGCCAGCAGGAACACAGGGGTTCATTCACCCCTCCACTTT. Translating it yields CASRNTGVHSPLHF.

The gene calls are TRBV28 and TRBJ1-1; perhaps TRBD1 as D (6 bases). CDR1 is MDHEN, CDR2 SYDVKM, per germline. V was clipped by 2 bases and J by 3 bases, with 10 bases between them. The CDR3 length is 14 residues. The CDR3 coding sequence is TGTGCCAGCAGTTTAAGGGCAGGGGACACTGAAGCTTTCTTT. Amino acid sequence: CASSLRAGDTEAFF.